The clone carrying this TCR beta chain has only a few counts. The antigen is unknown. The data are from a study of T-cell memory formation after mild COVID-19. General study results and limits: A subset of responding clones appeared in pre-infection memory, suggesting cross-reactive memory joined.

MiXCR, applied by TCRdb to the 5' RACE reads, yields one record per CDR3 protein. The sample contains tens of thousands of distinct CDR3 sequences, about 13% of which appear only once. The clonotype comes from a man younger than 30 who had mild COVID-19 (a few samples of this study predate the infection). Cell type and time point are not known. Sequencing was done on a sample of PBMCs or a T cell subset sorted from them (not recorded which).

This chain's CDR3 is CASSRQGINQPQHF. CDR3 bases: TGTGCCAGCAGCCGACAGGGCATCAATCAGCCCCAGCATTTT. The rearrangement joins TRBV27 to TRBJ1-5; TRBD1 matches 7 bases. This CDR3 contains 14 residues. Trimming at V came to 6 bases and at J to 3 bases, leaving 5 bases not matched to a gene. In germline, CDR1 is MNHEY, CDR2 SMNVEV (reference sequence).